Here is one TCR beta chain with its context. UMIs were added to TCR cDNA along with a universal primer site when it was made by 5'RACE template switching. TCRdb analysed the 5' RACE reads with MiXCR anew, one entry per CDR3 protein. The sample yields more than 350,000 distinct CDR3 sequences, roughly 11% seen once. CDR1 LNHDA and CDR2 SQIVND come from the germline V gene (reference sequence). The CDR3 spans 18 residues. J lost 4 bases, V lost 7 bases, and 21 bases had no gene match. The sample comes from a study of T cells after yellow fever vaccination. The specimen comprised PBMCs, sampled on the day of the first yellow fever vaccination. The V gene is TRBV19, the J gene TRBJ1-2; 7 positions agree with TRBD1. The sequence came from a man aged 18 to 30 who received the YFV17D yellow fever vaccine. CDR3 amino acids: CASTPKGGTTGSIYGYTF. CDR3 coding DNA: TGTGCCAGTACCCCCAAAGGCGGCACGACAGGGAGCATCTATGGCTACACCTTC. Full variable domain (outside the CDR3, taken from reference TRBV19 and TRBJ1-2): DGGITQSPKYLFRKEGQNVTLSCEQNLNHDAMYWYRQDPGQGLRLIYYSQIVNDFQKGDIAEGYSVSREKKESFPLTVTSAQKNPTAFYLCASTPKGGTTGSIYGYTFGSGTRLTVV.